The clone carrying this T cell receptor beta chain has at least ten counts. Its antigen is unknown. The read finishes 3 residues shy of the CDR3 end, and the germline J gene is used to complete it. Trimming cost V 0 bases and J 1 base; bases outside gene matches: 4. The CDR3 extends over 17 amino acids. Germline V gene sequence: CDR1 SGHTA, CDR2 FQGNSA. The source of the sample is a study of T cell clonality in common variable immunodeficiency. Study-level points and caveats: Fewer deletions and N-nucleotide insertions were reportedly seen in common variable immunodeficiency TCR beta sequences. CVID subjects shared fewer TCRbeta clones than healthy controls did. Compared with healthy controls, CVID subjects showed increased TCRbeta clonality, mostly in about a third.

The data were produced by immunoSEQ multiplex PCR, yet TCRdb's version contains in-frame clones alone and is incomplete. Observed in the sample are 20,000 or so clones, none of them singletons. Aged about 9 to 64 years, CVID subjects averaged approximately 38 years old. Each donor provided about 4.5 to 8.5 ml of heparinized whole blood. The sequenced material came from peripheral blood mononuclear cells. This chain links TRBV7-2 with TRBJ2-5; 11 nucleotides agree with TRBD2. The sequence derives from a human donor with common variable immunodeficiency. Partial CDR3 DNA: TGTGCCAGCAGCTTAGCTGTGCTAGCGGGAGGCCAAGAGACC. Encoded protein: CASSLAVLAGGQET. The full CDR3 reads CASSLAVLAGGQETQYF. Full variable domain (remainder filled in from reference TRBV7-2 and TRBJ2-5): GAGVSQSPSNKVTEKGKDVELRCDPISGHTALYWYRQSLGQGLEFLIYFQGNSAPDKSGLPSDRFSAERTGGSVSTLTIQRTQQEDSAVYLCASSLAVLAGGQETQYFGPGTRLLVL.